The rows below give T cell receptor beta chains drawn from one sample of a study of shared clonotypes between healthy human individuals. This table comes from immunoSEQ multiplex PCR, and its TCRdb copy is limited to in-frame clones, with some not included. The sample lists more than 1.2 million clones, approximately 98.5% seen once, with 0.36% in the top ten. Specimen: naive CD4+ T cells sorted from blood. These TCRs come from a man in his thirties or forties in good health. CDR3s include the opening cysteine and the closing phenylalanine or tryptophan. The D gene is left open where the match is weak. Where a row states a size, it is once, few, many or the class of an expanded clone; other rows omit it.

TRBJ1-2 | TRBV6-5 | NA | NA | TGTGCCAGCAGCCCCGACTACACCAGGGGCTACACCTTC | CASSPDYTRGYTF
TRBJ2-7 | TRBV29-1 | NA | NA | TGCAGCGTTGGGCCAGGGGTACTAAAAGGGGGTACGTTC | CSVGPGVLKGGTF
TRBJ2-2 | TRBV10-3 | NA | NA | TGTGCCATCAGTGAGGCCCTCGGGGAGCTGTTTTTT | CAISEALGELFF
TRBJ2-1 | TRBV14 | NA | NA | TGTGCCAGCAGCCAGGGGTACTCCTACAATGAGCAGTTCTTC | CASSQGYSYNEQFF
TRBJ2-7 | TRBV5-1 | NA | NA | TGCGCCAGCAGCTTGGAATTCCGGGCCGAGCAGTACTTC | CASSLEFRAEQYF
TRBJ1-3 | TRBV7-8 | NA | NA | TGTGCCAGCAGCTTAGCGAATATAGACCGATACTCTGGAAACACCATATATTTT | CASSLANIDRYSGNTIYF
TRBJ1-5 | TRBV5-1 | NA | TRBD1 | TGCGCCAGCAGCTTGGGGGCAGGGGGTAGCAATCAGCCCCAGCATTTT | CASSLGAGGSNQPQHF
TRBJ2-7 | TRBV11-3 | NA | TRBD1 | TGTGCCAGCAGCCCTCACAGGGGGCGGGAGCAGTACTTC | CASSPHRGREQYF
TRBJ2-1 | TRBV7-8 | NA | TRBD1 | TGTGCCAGCAGCCTAGGCAGGGGGCTCTACAATGAGCAGTTCTTC | CASSLGRGLYNEQFF
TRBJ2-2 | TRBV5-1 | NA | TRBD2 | TGCGCCAGCAGCGGGGGTCTAGCGGGAGTCGCCGGGGAGCTGTTTTTT | CASSGGLAGVAGELFF
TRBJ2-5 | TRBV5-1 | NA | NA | TGCGCCAGCAGCCCGGTTACAACACCACGGGGAGAGACCCAGTACTTC | CASSPVTTPRGETQYF
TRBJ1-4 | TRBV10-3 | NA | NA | TGTGCCATCAGTGGGCTGGATGAGAAACTGTTTTTT | CAISGLDEKLFF
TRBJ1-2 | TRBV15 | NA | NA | TGTGCCACCAGCAGAGAACTCAGGGTCAACTATGGCTACACCTTC | CATSRELRVNYGYTF
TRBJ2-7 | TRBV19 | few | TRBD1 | TGTGCCAGTAGGAGGACAGGAAACTCCTACGAGCAGTACTTC | CASRRTGNSYEQYF
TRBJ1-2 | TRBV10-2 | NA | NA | TGCGCCAGCAGTGAGTCTTTTGACCGACGGCGGTATGGCTACACCTTC | CASSESFDRRRYGYTF
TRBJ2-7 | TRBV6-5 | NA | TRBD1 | TGTGCCAGCAGAGACAGACAGGGCTTCTCGTACGAGCAGTACTTC | CASRDRQGFSYEQYF